The 17 T cell receptor beta chains below come from one sample, sequenced in a study of metastatic and nonmetastatic thyroid tumors (dated by TCRdb to between 2020 and 2021). The method behind the library was PCR. Sequencing was performed on an Illumina HiSeq 4000. TCRdb reworked the public reads: Q25 trimming with fastp, MiXCR clone assembly, productive beta chains retained. The sample table shows about 22,000 clones, and under 30% are seen once. 71% of the sample is held by the ten biggest clonotypes. No treatment had been received by any patient before thyroid surgery. The specimen was blood. These receptors came from a male donor with papillary thyroid cancer or a benign thyroid nodule (not recorded which). Some clones in this sample may be carry-over from other donors' samples.

The CDR3 coding sequence is TGTGCCAGCAGCTTAAGCCCCCGGCGGGAGAAGAGTACGCAGTATTTT. It codes for CASSLSPRREKSTQYF. V gene TRBV11-2 combines with J gene TRBJ2-3; TRBD2 matches at 7 bases. Germline loops: CDR1 SGHAT, CDR2 FQNNGV. There are 16 residues in the CDR3. J was trimmed by 8 bases and V by 2 bases; bases with no gene match: 13.

This clone was seen repeatedly, ten times or more. The identical CDR3 is also encoded by other nucleotide sequences in the sample. V usage is TRBV29-1 and J usage is TRBJ2-7; tentative D call: TRBD1 (6 bases). This CDR3 has 13 residues. Germline CDR1 SQVTM, CDR2 ANQGSEA. V lost 5 bases, J lost 0 bases, and 11 bases lay in between. The CDR3 loop reads CSVWDTSSYEQYF. The CDR3 nucleotides are TGCAGCGTTTGGGACACCTCCTCCTACGAGCAGTACTTC.

The chain has TRBV27 and TRBJ2-1; 7 bases match TRBD1. V was clipped by 5 bases and J by 0 bases; unmatched bases: 7. Germline CDR1 is MNHEY and CDR2 is SMNVEV (reference sequence). The CDR3 runs 16 residues. DNA of the CDR3: TGTGCCAGCAGTCCTGGACAGGACATCTCCTACAATGAGCAGTTCTTC. As protein: CASSPGQDISYNEQFF.

Concerning this clone itself: A junction boundary mismatches the germline segment, possibly from a read error. The chain recombines TRBV7-8 with TRBJ2-7; perhaps TRBD1 as D (6 bases). The CDR3 spans 14 residues. CDR1 is SGHVS, CDR2 FQNEAQ, per germline. CDR3 in DNA: TGTGCCAGCAACCCTGAGGCAGGGGTGGTGGAAGAGAACTTC. It translates to CASNPEAGVVEENF.

This clone was recorded many times. This sequence joins TRBV20-1 and TRBJ2-7; 10 nucleotides align to TRBD2. Trimming took 1 base from V and 4 from J; bases not matched to a gene: 7. CDR1 is DFQATT and CDR2 is SNEGSKA in the germline V gene (reference sequence). This CDR3 is 15 amino acids long. The DNA for the CDR3 is TGCAGTGCTAGAGTCCTAGCGGGAGCGAGTTACGAGCAGTACTTC. Translation gives CSARVLAGASYEQYF.

This clone has a count of ten or more. The chain links TRBV27 to TRBJ2-1; 11 nucleotides align to TRBD2. The CDR3 sequence is 18 residues long. CDR1 and CDR2 (germline): MNHEY, SMNVEV (reference sequence). V was pared by 3 bases and J by 4 bases, with 11 bases of the junction left unmatched. The CDR3 region is CASSFRPYRTSGYNEQFF. The CDR3 DNA sequence: TGTGCCAGCAGTTTCCGCCCATACCGGACTAGCGGGTACAATGAGCAGTTCTTC.

This clone was seen ten or more times. The rearrangement joins TRBV30 to TRBJ2-7; the match to TRBD1 covers 8 bases. Germline V gene lookup returns CDR1 GTSNPN and CDR2 SVGIG (reference sequence). This CDR3 region has 14 residues. V gave up 4 bases and J gave up 8 bases; unmatched junction bases: 13. Written as DNA, the CDR3 is TGTGCCTGGACCCCCGGGACAGGCAGTCCCCAGCAGTACTTC. Protein product: CAWTPGTGSPQQYF. Full variable domain (missing parts from reference TRBV30 and TRBJ2-7): SQTIHQWPATLVQPVGSPLSLECTVEGTSNPNLYWYRQAAGRGLQLLFYSVGIGQISSEVPQNLSASRPQDRQFILSSKKLLLSDSGFYLCAWTPGTGSPQQYFGPGTRLTVT.

The rearrangement uses TRBV5-1 and TRBJ1-2, with D possibly being TRBD1 (6 bases). The CDR3 runs 15 residues. The V end lost 0 bases, the J end lost 6 bases, and 15 bases lay between the germline ends. Germline V gene lookup returns CDR1 SGHRS and CDR2 YFSETQ. CDR3 residues: CASSLGTGRGDGYTF. CDR3 nucleotide sequence: TGCGCCAGCAGCTTGGGAACAGGGAGAGGGGATGGCTACACCTTC.

This clone has a count of ten or more. The rearrangement uses TRBV9 and TRBJ2-6; either TRBD1 or TRBD2 may fit D (5 bases each). The germline gives CDR1 SGDLS, CDR2 YYNGEE. Trimming cost V 2 bases and J 2 bases, with 8 bases left between them. The CDR3 is 15 amino acids. CDR3 sequence reads: CASSVRGAGANVLTF. CDR3 DNA: TGTGCCAGCAGCGTGAGAGGGGCTGGGGCCAACGTCCTGACTTTC. The full variable domain, completed using reference TRBV9 and TRBJ2-6, is DSGVTQTPKHLITATGQRVTLRCSPRSGDLSVYWYQQSLDQGLQFLIQYYNGEERAKGNILERFSAQQFPDLHSELNLSSLELGDSALYFCASSVRGAGANVLTFGAGSRLTVL.

This chain joins TRBV28 and TRBJ1-2; tentative D call: TRBD1 (6 bases). The CDR3 is 11 residues long. V was clipped by 2 bases and J by 13 bases, with 11 bases between them. Germline CDR1 and CDR2: MDHEN and SYDVKM. The DNA of the CDR3 is TGTGCCAGCAGTTTACCAGGGGTTGCCACCTTC. Protein sequence: CASSLPGVATF.

This clone was counted many times. The chain uses TRBV6-1 and TRBJ2-3, with D possibly TRBD2 on 7 matching bases. In germline, CDR1 is MNHNS, CDR2 SASEGT. Trimming removed 6 bases from V and 5 bases from J, with 18 bases in between. This CDR3 is 15 amino acids long. The CDR3 sequence is CASSLGLGGEDTQYF. In DNA form, the CDR3 reads TGTGCCAGCAGCCTTGGACTAGGGGGGGAAGATACGCAGTATTTT.

This clone was counted at least ten times. This sequence joins TRBV2 and TRBJ1-5; D uncertain. CDR1 is SNHLY and CDR2 is FYNNEI in the germline V gene. V was pared by 3 bases and J by 6 bases, with 12 bases between. The CDR3 runs to 14 residues. The CDR3 DNA reads as TGTGCCAGCAGTGAGCGGGAAGGCGGTCAGCCCCAGCATTTT. Translating it yields CASSEREGGQPQHF.

This chain joins TRBV15 and TRBJ1-2, with D possibly matching TRBD1 (5 bases). CDR3 length: 14 amino acids. Germline loops: CDR1 LNHNV, CDR2 YYDKDF (reference sequence). The ends were cut back, 0 bases at V and 8 bases at J, with 13 bases in the middle. The CDR3 DNA follows: TGTGCCACCAGCAGAGACGTACAGGCTATGGGCTACACCTTC. It codes for CATSRDVQAMGYTF.

This rearrangement joins TRBV18 to TRBJ2-7; D gene uncertain. The CDR3 contains 12 residues. Germline V CDR1 and CDR2: KGHSH, LQKENI. The V end lost 2 bases, the J end lost 6 bases, and 8 bases lay between the germline ends. CDR3 in amino acids: CASSPMYGEQYF. CDR3 nucleotide sequence: TGTGCCAGCTCACCAATGTACGGCGAGCAGTACTTC. The full variable domain, its missing parts supplied by reference TRBV18 and TRBJ2-7, is NAGVMQNPRHLVRRRGQEARLRCSPMKGHSHVYWYRQLPEEGLKFMVYLQKENIIDESGMPKERFSAEFPKEGPSILRIQQVVRGDSAAYFCASSPMYGEQYFGPGTRLTVT.

This clone is labeled as medium-sized (0.01 to 0.1%). The chain couples TRBV28 to TRBJ1-2, with D possibly TRBD1 on 6 matching bases. Deletions cut 6 bases from V and 4 bases from J, with 18 bases between. The CDR3 contains 15 residues. CDR1 and CDR2 (germline): MDHEN, SYDVKM. For the CDR3, the DNA is TGTGCCAGCAGCCCTTGGGGGGCCCCGGCCTATGGCTACACCTTC. Its translation is CASSPWGAPAYGYTF.

This clone appeared many times. The rearrangement links TRBV6-1 to TRBJ2-7, with a weak D call TRBD1 (6 bases). This CDR3 comprises 16 residues. CDR1 MNHNS and CDR2 SASEGT come from the germline V gene. V was shortened by 2 bases and J by 5 bases, with 19 bases between the two germline ends. CDR3 nucleotide sequence: TGTGCCAGCAGTGAATACAGTACAGGGAAAGGACACGAGCAGTACTTC. Residues: CASSEYSTGKGHEQYF.

To note about this clone: One junction end does not reproduce the germline sequence, and a read error may be involved. This rearrangement joins TRBV18 to TRBJ1-2; 7 bases align to TRBD1. Germline-derived CDR1 and CDR2 are KGHSH and LQKENI. This CDR3 has 13 residues. CDR3 residues: CASSPTGWLGNDF. CDR3 bases: TGTGCCAGCTCACCGACAGGGTGGCTAGGGAACGACTTC.